This T cell receptor (beta chain) originates from a study of shared clonotypes between healthy human individuals. Study-wide findings and caveats: Sampling covered nothing but blood. Tissue TCR repertoires likely differ from those found in blood.

Those who donated were healthy HIV-negative adults, with no recent acute infections or vaccinations reported. CD8 memory combined CD45RO+ cells with CCR7-negative CD45RA+ TemRA cells. The deep-level immunoSEQ assay was used. Repertoires were generated with immunoSEQ multiplex PCR, while TCRdb's copy carries only in-frame clones and drops some. Found here are roughly 720,000 clones, 90% of them singletons; the top ten hold 30% to 35%. With regard to this clone: Its antigen is still unknown.

This CDR3 has 13 residues. Germline V gene data show CDR1 as MGHRA and CDR2 as YSYEKL. This clonotype originated in a man aged 18 to 35 in good health. Some clones in this sample may be carry-over from other donors' samples. Material for sequencing was memory CD8+ T cells from PBMCs. Documented subset: CD45RO+ cells pooled with CCR7-negative TemRA cells. J is TRBJ2-5 and V is TRBV4-1; D remains unclear. The J call is uncertain, as TRBJ2-7 better fits the DNA end. CDR3 DNA sequence: TGCGCCAGCAGCCAAGTAACTCCCTACGAGCAGTACTTC. Its translation is CASSQVTPYEQYF.